This TCR beta chain derives from a study of blood T cell repertoires in COVID-19. At the level of the study: Italy, Spain and the United States were the sources of the convalescent and acute COVID-19 samples.

As processed by the authors: Estimates of nucleated cell counts were drawn from the amplification of reference gene primers. Assay used: immunoSEQ multiplex PCR; TCRdb lists only in-frame clones, some missing. The V and J calls and clone size were taken over from that table, and D and trimming were inferred from the DNA. The repertoire holds approximately 130,000 clones, with 85% to 90% as singletons. This CDR3 is built from 16 residues. Between the trimmed V and J ends, which lost 8 bases and 5 bases, there was a span of 23 bases. Germline CDR1 and CDR2: SGHRS and YFSETQ. Source material: peripheral blood. This TCR derives from a human donor in a cohort sampled during active COVID-19. The V and J genes are TRBV5-1 and TRBJ2-1; a weak D match, TRBD2 (5 bases). CDR3 coding DNA: TGCGCCAGTCACCCCGGGGTGAACCTCCGTAACAATGAGCAGTTCTTC. Its translation is CASHPGVNLRNNEQFF.